These 21 T cell receptor beta chains came from one sample sequenced in a study of blood T cell repertoires in COVID-19. Assay used: immunoSEQ multiplex PCR; TCRdb lists only in-frame clones, some missing. This sample has under 200,000 clones, with 85% to 90% found just once. The sample was peripheral blood. The receptors were sampled from a woman between 65 and 79 years old with acute or convalescent COVID-19.

This chain connects TRBV29-1 to TRBJ1-2; 8 bases align to TRBD1. J gave up 2 bases and V 4 bases, and 6 bases lay outside the gene matches. The germline gives CDR1 SQVTM, CDR2 ANQGSEA. The CDR3 extends over 14 amino acids. Written as DNA, the CDR3 is TGCAGCGTTGGGGGCAGGGGGCTGAACTATGGCTACACCTTC. Amino acids: CSVGGRGLNYGYTF. Based on the CDR3 plus reference TRBV29-1 and TRBJ1-2, the full variable domain is SAVISQKPSRDICQRGTSLTIQCQVDSQVTMMFWYRQQPGQSLTLIATANQGSEATYESGFVIDKFPISRPNLTFSTLTVSNMSPEDSSIYLCSVGGRGLNYGYTFGSGTRLTVV.

DNA for the CDR3: TGTGCCAGCAGTTATCTGGCGGGAGGGCCTGGGTACAATGAGCAGTTCTTC. Protein: CASSYLAGGPGYNEQFF. The chain employs TRBV6-2 or TRBV6-3 and TRBJ2-1; 9 bases line up with TRBD2. Germline CDR1 is MNHEY and CDR2 is SVGEGT. CDR3 length: 17 residues. The V segment lost 3 bases and the J segment 4 bases; nucleotides outside the gene matches: 10.

The CDR3 sequence: CASSSGYGYTF. The CDR3 DNA reads as TGCGCCAGCAGCTCAGGATACGGCTACACCTTC. The gene calls are TRBV5-1 and TRBJ1-2; D is undetermined. Germline V lookup: CDR1 SGHRS, CDR2 YFSETQ. Between the trimmed V and J ends, which lost 3 bases and 8 bases, there was a span of 8 bases. The CDR3 consists of 11 residues.

The chain recombines TRBV5-1 with TRBJ1-1; D call uncertain. The CDR3 runs to 15 residues. V dropped 3 bases and J dropped 3 bases, with 15 bases sitting between them. Germline V gives CDR1 SGHRS, CDR2 YFSETQ. CDR3 nucleotide sequence: TGCGCCAGCAGCTCCAACCCGGGCGGGGACACTGAAGCTTTCTTT. It specifies CASSSNPGGDTEAFF. The complete variable domain, with remaining parts taken from reference TRBV5-1 and TRBJ1-1, reads KAGVTQTPRYLIKTRGQQVTLSCSPISGHRSVSWYQQTPGQGLQFLFEYFSETQRNKGNFPGRFSGRQFSNSRSEMNVSTLELGDSALYLCASSSNPGGDTEAFFGQGTRLTVV.

The CDR3 region is CASSPTGAPGMNTEAFF. The DNA of the CDR3 is TGTGCCAGCAGCCCGACAGGGGCGCCCGGGATGAACACTGAAGCTTTCTTT. This rearrangement joins TRBV11-2 to TRBJ1-1, with TRBD1 matching 8 bases. This CDR3 has 17 amino acids. Germline assignment: CDR1 SGHAT and CDR2 FQNNGV. The J segment lost 0 bases and the V segment lost 5 bases, leaving 11 bases of the junction unmatched.

This sequence joins TRBV6-1 and TRBJ2-2; TRBD2 agrees at 9 bases. The ends lost 6 bases at V and 3 bases at J; junction bases unmatched: 5. Per germline, CDR1 MNHNS and CDR2 SASEGT. The CDR3 is 15 residues long. As DNA, the CDR3 is TGTGCCAGCAGGTCTAGCGGGACTTACACCGGGGAGCTGTTTTTT. Residues: CASRSSGTYTGELFF.

The chain carries TRBV29-1 and TRBJ2-5; maybe TRBD1 (6 bases). Trimming removed 0 bases at V and 2 bases at J, with 16 bases between. Germline V lookup: CDR1 SQVTM, CDR2 ANQGSEA. The CDR3 has 16 amino acids. The CDR3 loop is CSVEDQEAGEQETQYF. The CDR3 DNA is TGCAGCGTTGAAGATCAAGAGGCAGGGGAACAAGAGACCCAGTACTTC.

The genes are TRBV18 and TRBJ2-7; D may be TRBD2 (6 bases). Per the germline V gene, CDR1 is KGHSH and CDR2 is LQKENI. Trimming took off 5 bases at V and 9 bases at J, with 14 bases between the two ends. This CDR3 has 12 amino acids. CDR3 region: CASSTISGRQYF. The CDR3 DNA sequence: TGTGCCAGCTCAACGATCTCCGGGAGGCAGTACTTC.

The J gene is TRBJ1-5, the V gene TRBV19; TRBD1 might be the D (5 bases). CDR1 LNHDA and CDR2 SQIVND come from the germline V gene (reference sequence). CDR3 size: 13 residues. Between the trimmed V and J ends, which lost 5 bases and 5 bases, there was a span of 10 bases. Here the CDR3 DNA reads TGTGCCAGTAGTGAGGGGAGGGATCAGCCCCAGCATTTT. It encodes CASSEGRDQPQHF.

This chain joins TRBV9 and TRBJ1-3, with TRBD1 matching 7 bases. V shed 3 bases, J shed 2 bases, and the junction held 2 bases outside the gene matches. From germline, CDR1 is SGDLS and CDR2 YYNGEE. The CDR3 contains 14 residues. DNA for the CDR3: TGTGCCAGCAGCGCACAGGGGACTGGAAACACCATATATTTT. Protein sequence: CASSAQGTGNTIYF.

V is TRBV6-5 and J is TRBJ1-4, with D hard to call. The length of the CDR3 is 11 residues. Trimming removed 8 bases at V and 6 bases at J, with 7 bases between. Germline V gene lookup returns CDR1 MNHEY and CDR2 SVGAGI. CDR3 residues: CASVEDEKLFF. The CDR3 nucleotides read TGTGCCAGCGTAGAGGATGAAAAACTGTTTTTT.

The genes are TRBV28 and TRBJ1-1; D gene uncertain. The CDR3 has 16 amino acids. The V end lost 5 bases, the J end lost 1 base, and 17 bases lay between the germline ends. CDR1 and CDR2 (germline): MDHEN, SYDVKM. CDR3: CASSPRLTYGNTEAFF. CDR3 DNA sequence: TGTGCCAGCAGTCCGCGTCTTACTTATGGGAACACTGAAGCTTTCTTT.

V and J are TRBV6-5 and TRBJ2-4; a weak D match, TRBD2 (6 bases). Germline loops: CDR1 MNHEY, CDR2 SVGAGI. Trimming removed 8 bases at V and 12 bases at J, with 20 bases between. The CDR3 consists of 13 residues. For the CDR3, the DNA is TGTGCCAGCGTACTTGCCAAGGGGAGGACTCAGTACTTC. Its translation: CASVLAKGRTQYF.

This chain uses TRBV20-1 with TRBJ2-5, with TRBD2 matching 7 bases. This CDR3 spans 11 amino acids. V gave up 3 bases and J gave up 6 bases; unmatched junction bases: 1. Looked up from germline, CDR1 is DFQATT and CDR2 is SNEGSKA (reference sequence). Written as DNA, the CDR3 is TGCAGTGCTAGCGGGGGGAAGACCCAGTACTTC. Translation gives CSASGGKTQYF.

This chain connects TRBV20-1 to TRBJ1-2; D may be TRBD1 (5 bases). V was clipped by 3 bases and J by 5 bases, with 16 bases between them. Germline CDR1 reads DFQATT; CDR2 reads SNEGSKA (reference sequence). This CDR3 is built from 14 residues. The CDR3 is CSASPSGGGYGYTF. DNA for the CDR3: TGCAGTGCTAGTCCCTCGGGGGGGGGATATGGCTACACCTTC.

This chain joins TRBV5-8 and TRBJ1-4; D uncertain. This CDR3 contains 14 residues. The ends were cut back, 3 bases at V and 3 bases at J, with 9 bases in the middle. Germline loops: CDR1 SGHTS, CDR2 YDEGEE. CDR3 residues: CASSSEWANEKLFF. The CDR3 nucleotides read TGTGCCAGCAGCTCGGAGTGGGCTAATGAAAAACTGTTTTTT.

The chain is built from TRBV29-1 and TRBJ2-7, with 7 bases matching TRBD1. The CDR3 spans 12 residues. The germline gives CDR1 SQVTM, CDR2 ANQGSEA. With 8 bases clipped from V and 5 bases from J, the junction kept 9 bases outside the gene matches. The CDR3 DNA sequence: TGCAGCACCAGACAGGGTGCCCACGAGCAGTACTTC. Translated: CSTRQGAHEQYF.

This chain connects TRBV5-4 to TRBJ1-2; 9 bases line up with TRBD1. Trimming cost V 2 bases and J 2 bases; bases outside gene matches: 4. This CDR3 region has 15 residues. CDR1 and CDR2 (germline): SGHNT, YYREEE (reference sequence). The CDR3 bases are TGTGCCAGCAGCTTCCCGGGACAGGGCAACTATGGCTACACCTTC. Its protein is CASSFPGQGNYGYTF.

This clone was seen more than once but under ten times. V gene TRBV2 combines with J gene TRBJ1-2; 7 positions match TRBD1. The CDR3 contains 13 residues. J gave up 0 bases and V 6 bases, and 1 base lay outside the gene matches. CDR1 SNHLY and CDR2 FYNNEI come from the germline V gene. CDR3 bases: TGTGCCAGCAGGGGACAGACTAACTATGGCTACACCTTC. Translating gives CASRGQTNYGYTF.

The chain recombines TRBV7-2 with TRBJ2-7; possible D gene TRBD1, 5 bases. Trimming removed 1 base from V and 2 bases from J, with 9 bases in between. Germline V gives CDR1 SGHTA, CDR2 FQGNSA. The CDR3 sequence is 14 residues long. CDR3 bases: TGTGCCAGCAGCTTAGAGCCAGGGCCCTACGAGCAGTACTTC. It translates to CASSLEPGPYEQYF.

The V gene is TRBV6-5, the J gene TRBJ1-1; TRBD1 agrees at 7 bases. V lost 2 bases to trimming and J lost 11 bases; unmatched junction nucleotides: 11. The CDR3 sequence is 14 residues long. The germline gives CDR1 MNHEY, CDR2 SVGAGI. The CDR3 spells CASSYGDRVSQAFF. The CDR3 bases are TGTGCCAGCAGTTACGGGGACAGAGTTAGTCAGGCTTTCTTT.